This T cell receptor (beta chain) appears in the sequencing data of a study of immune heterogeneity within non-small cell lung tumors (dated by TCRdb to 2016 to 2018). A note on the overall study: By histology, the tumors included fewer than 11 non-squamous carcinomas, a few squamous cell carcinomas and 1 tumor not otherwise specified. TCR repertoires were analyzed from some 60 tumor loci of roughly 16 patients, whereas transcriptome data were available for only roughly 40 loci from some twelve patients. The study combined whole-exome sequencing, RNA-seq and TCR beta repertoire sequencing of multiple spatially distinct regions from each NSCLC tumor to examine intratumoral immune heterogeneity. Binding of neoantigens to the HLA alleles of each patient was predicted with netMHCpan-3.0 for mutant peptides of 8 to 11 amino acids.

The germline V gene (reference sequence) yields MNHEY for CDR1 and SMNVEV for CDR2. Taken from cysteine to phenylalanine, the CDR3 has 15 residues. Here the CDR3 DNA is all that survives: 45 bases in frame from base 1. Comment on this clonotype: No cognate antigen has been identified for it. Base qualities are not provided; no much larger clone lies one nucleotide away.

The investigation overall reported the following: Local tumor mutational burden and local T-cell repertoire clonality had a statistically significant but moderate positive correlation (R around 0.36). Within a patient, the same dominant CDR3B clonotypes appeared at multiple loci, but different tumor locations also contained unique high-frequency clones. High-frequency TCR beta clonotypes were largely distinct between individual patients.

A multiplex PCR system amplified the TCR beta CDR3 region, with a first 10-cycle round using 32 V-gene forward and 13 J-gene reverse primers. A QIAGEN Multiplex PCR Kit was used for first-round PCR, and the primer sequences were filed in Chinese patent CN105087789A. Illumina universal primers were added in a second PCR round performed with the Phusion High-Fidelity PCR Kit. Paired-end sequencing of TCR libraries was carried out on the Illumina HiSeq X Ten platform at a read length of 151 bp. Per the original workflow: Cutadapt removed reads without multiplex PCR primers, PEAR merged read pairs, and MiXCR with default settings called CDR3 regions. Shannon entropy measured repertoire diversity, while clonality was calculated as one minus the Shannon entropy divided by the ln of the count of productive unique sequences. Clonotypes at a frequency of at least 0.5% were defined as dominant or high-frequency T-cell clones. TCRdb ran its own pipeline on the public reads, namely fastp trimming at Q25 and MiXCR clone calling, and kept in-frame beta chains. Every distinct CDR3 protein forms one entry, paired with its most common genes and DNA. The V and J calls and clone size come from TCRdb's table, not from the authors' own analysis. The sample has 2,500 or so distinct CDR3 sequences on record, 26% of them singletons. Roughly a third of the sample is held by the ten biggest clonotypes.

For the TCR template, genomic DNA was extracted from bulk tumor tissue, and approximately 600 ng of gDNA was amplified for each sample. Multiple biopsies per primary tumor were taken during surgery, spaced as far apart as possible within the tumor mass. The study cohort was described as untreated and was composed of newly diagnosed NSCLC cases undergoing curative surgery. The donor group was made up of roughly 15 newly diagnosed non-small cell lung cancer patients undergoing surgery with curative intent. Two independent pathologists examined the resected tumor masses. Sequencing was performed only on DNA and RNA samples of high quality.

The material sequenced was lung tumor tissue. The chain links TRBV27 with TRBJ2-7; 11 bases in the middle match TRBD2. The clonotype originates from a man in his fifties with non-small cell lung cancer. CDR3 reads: CARRDLAGGSYEQYF. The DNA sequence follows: TGTGCAAGAAGAGATCTAGCGGGAGGATCCTACGAGCAGTACTTC.